The following is a TCR beta chain sequence with its context. Its antigen is as yet unknown. The sample is drawn from a study of cytomegalovirus exposure and HLA in healthy donors. Overall study results and limits: In a later analysis, TCR beta V- and J-gene trimming was associated with a missense DCLRE1C variant. The only immune exposure information that was available was CMV serostatus. Listed as cytomegalovirus-associated were approximately 160 TCR beta chains. Reportedly, HLA-A and HLA-B alleles of most subjects were accurately predicted from TCR beta.

PCR involved 60 Vbeta and 13 Jbeta primers. The table came from immunoSEQ multiplex PCR; TCRdb's copy has only in-frame clones and leaves some out. In the table there are 150,000 to 190,000 clones, roughly 80% of which are singletons. The CDR3 length is 15 residues. The germline V gene encodes CDR1 SGDLS and CDR2 YYNGEE. V was pared by 0 bases and J by 5 bases, with 14 bases between. The source material was PBMCs. This receptor was obtained from a woman aged 45 to 65 in good health and CMV-seropositive. J is TRBJ1-1 and V is TRBV9, with D possibly being TRBD1 (5 bases). CDR3 residues: CASSVDGARGTEAFF. CDR3 DNA sequence: TGTGCCAGCAGCGTAGATGGGGCACGGGGGACTGAAGCTTTCTTT.